The 12 T cell receptor beta chains below come from one sample, sequenced in a study of T cell changes during pregnancy in multiple sclerosis (dated by TCRdb to between 2018 and 2021). Libraries were prepared through the immunoSEQ multiplex PCR assay. TCRdb stores this immuneACCESS table with in-frame sequences only. Part of the clones is absent; in the studies checked, under half of the shortfall reflects unresolved V genes, and no reason is known for the rest. The sample data list about 33,000 clones, and about 90% of these were observed just once. Clones ranked in the top ten supply 2.5% to 3% of the sample. The specimen was CD4+ T cells from peripheral blood mononuclear cells, collected in the third trimester of pregnancy. The receptor set was obtained from a female donor in good health, enrolled as a control in a pregnancy study.

The V gene is TRBV27, the J gene TRBJ1-5; TRBD1 matches at 7 bases. The CDR3 is 13 amino acids. Germline V CDR1 and CDR2: MNHEY, SMNVEV (reference sequence). V lost 6 bases and J lost 7; bases outside the gene matches: 6. This CDR3 reads CASSDRERQPQHF. CDR3 nucleotide sequence: TGTGCCAGCAGCGACAGGGAGCGACAGCCCCAGCATTTT.

CDR3 in amino acids: CASSLAGGRDYEQYF. The CDR3 DNA sequence: TGCGCCAGCAGCTTGGCCGGGGGACGGGACTACGAGCAGTACTTC. The rearrangement joins TRBV5-1 to TRBJ2-7; TRBD2 is a possible D gene (6 bases). V dropped 0 bases and J dropped 3 bases, with 13 bases sitting between them. The CDR3 spans 15 residues. CDR1 is SGHRS and CDR2 is YFSETQ in the germline V gene.

This rearrangement joins TRBV28 to TRBJ2-7, with 15 bases identical to TRBD2. CDR3 size: 16 residues. The germline CDR1 and CDR2 sequences are MDHEN and SYDVKM. Trimming removed 6 bases from V and 4 bases from J; junction bases left unmatched: 7. CDR3 coding DNA: TGTGCCAGCAGCGGTCCCGGGACTAGCGGGAGGTACGAGCAGTACTTC. It yields the protein CASSGPGTSGRYEQYF.

The chain is built from TRBV27 and TRBJ1-5; 7 bases align to TRBD1. Germline lookup yields CDR1 MNHEY and CDR2 SMNVEV (reference sequence). This CDR3 region has 15 residues. V trimming: 3 bases; J trimming: 3 bases; junction bases outside the gene matches: 5. The CDR3 coding sequence is TGTGCCAGCAGTTTGACAGGGAGTTTCAATCAGCCCCAGCATTTT. It encodes CASSLTGSFNQPQHF.

This chain joins TRBV5-1 and TRBJ1-2; maybe TRBD1 (5 bases). V was pared by 2 bases and J by 6 bases, with 14 bases between. This CDR3 has 14 amino acids. The V gene's germline CDR1 is SGHRS and CDR2 YFSETQ. The CDR3 DNA follows: TGCGCCAGCAGCTTAGTAGTCAGGGCGGATGGCTACACCTTC. Its protein product is CASSLVVRADGYTF.

This clone has only one observation. This chain uses TRBV7-8 with TRBJ2-7, with TRBD2 identical over 10 bases. CDR1 and CDR2 from the germline V gene are SGHVS and FQNEAQ. The junction had 14 bases not matched to a gene; V was cut back by 5 bases and J by 13 bases. This CDR3 is built from 14 residues. This CDR3 reads CASSPGGRLAGVYF. The DNA of the CDR3 is TGTGCCAGCAGCCCTGGGGGGCGGCTAGCGGGAGTATACTTC. The whole variable domain, filled in from reference TRBV7-8 and TRBJ2-7, reads GAGVSQSPRYKVAKRGQDVALRCDPISGHVSLFWYQQALGQGPEFLTYFQNEAQLDKSGLPSDRFFAERPEGSVSTLKIQRTQQEDSAVYLCASSPGGRLAGVYFGPGTRLTVT.

The CDR3 DNA reads as TGTGCCAGCTCGACAGGGGCGGGGGAGCAGTACTTC. Translating gives CASSTGAGEQYF. The rearrangement links TRBV9 to TRBJ2-7; 8 nucleotides align to TRBD1. Losses at the gene ends were 7 bases for V and 7 bases for J; bases not matched to a gene: 7. The germline V gene encodes CDR1 SGDLS and CDR2 YYNGEE. This CDR3 spans 12 amino acids.

The gene calls are TRBV28 and TRBJ1-2; tentative D call: TRBD1 (6 bases). Trimming removed 5 bases from V and 0 bases from J, with 10 bases in between. The CDR3 spans 14 residues. Per germline, CDR1 MDHEN and CDR2 SYDVKM. CDR3 loop: CASSPGHTNYGYTF. In nucleotides, the CDR3 is TGTGCCAGCAGTCCGGGACACACTAACTATGGCTACACCTTC.

This sequence joins TRBV18 and TRBJ1-4; the D gene is possibly TRBD1 (5 bases). With 2 bases removed from V and 10 bases from J, the gap between germline ends came to 11 bases. CDR1 KGHSH and CDR2 LQKENI come from the germline V gene. This CDR3 has 13 amino acids. This CDR3 reads CASSPTGGVKLFF. For the CDR3, the DNA is TGTGCCAGCTCACCAACAGGAGGGGTAAAACTGTTTTTT.

This chain connects TRBV5-1 to TRBJ2-7; 10 nucleotides agree with TRBD2. Germline-derived CDR1 and CDR2 are SGHRS and YFSETQ. The CDR3 has 14 residues. Trimming at V came to 4 bases and at J to 4 bases, leaving 5 bases not matched to a gene. The CDR3 nucleotides are TGCGCCAGCAGCCAGAGCGGGGGGGCATACGAGCAGTACTTC. Translating it yields CASSQSGGAYEQYF.

A word on this clone: One junction end disagrees with the germline gene, perhaps due to a read error. The V gene is TRBV7-7, the J gene TRBJ2-3; 7 bases fit TRBD2. Germline-derived CDR1 and CDR2 are SSHAT and FNYEAQ (reference sequence). This CDR3 comprises 15 residues. The CDR3 here is CASSLGLAATDTQYF. CDR3 bases: TGTGCTAGCAGCTTAGGGCTAGCGGCCACAGATACGCAGTATTTT.

V and J are TRBV30 and TRBJ1-6; 7 bases are a match to TRBD1. CDR3 length: 13 residues. Trimming cost V 1 base and J 9 bases; bases outside gene matches: 3. Germline-derived CDR1 and CDR2 are GTSNPN and SVGIG (reference sequence). The CDR3 region is CAWSAAGGSPLHF. CDR3 DNA sequence: TGTGCCTGGAGTGCTGCAGGGGGTTCACCCCTCCACTTT.